A single sample is the source of the 17 T cell receptor beta chains below, sequenced in a study of radiation and T cells in renal cell carcinoma. Time point defined: blood 2 weeks post-SBRT. This sample's treatment: 15 Gy SBRT to primary tumor, nephrectomy 4 weeks later. Clones were read by immunoSEQ multiplex PCR, and TCRdb kept only the in-frame ones, dropping some. The sample has about 47,000 clones, roughly 80% seen once. Sequencing was performed on blood, taken from a patient whose treatment included radiotherapy and nephrectomy. These receptors came from a woman in her sixties or seventies with renal cell carcinoma.

The chain recombines TRBV11-1 with TRBJ2-6; no clear D. V was trimmed by 5 bases and J by 2 bases, leaving 1 base between them. This CDR3 spans 12 amino acids. The germline CDR1 and CDR2 sequences are SGHAT and FQDESV (reference sequence). The CDR3 DNA reads TGTGCCAGCAGCCCTGGGGCCAACGTCCTGACTTTC. Translating it yields CASSPGANVLTF.

The chain carries TRBV10-3 and TRBJ1-2, with 7 bases fitting TRBD1. Trimming took 8 bases from V and 5 from J; bases not matched to a gene: 8. Germline CDR1 reads ENHRY; CDR2 reads SYGVKD. This CDR3 has 13 residues. The CDR3: CAISEGQSYGYTF. As DNA, the CDR3 is TGTGCCATCTCTGAGGGACAGTCTTATGGCTACACCTTC.

The V and J genes are TRBV7-3 and TRBJ2-3; D unresolved. V lost 5 bases, J lost 0 bases, and 12 bases lay in between. Germline CDR1 is SGHTA and CDR2 is FQGTGA. CDR3 size: 15 residues. The CDR3 sequence: CASSLSRRSTDTQYF. In DNA form, the CDR3 reads TGTGCCAGCAGCCTTAGCCGCCGCAGCACAGATACGCAGTATTTT.

The chain is built from TRBV27 and TRBJ1-4; TRBD1 is a possible D gene (6 bases). Germline CDR1 reads MNHEY; CDR2 reads SMNVEV (reference sequence). Trimming took 2 bases from V and 7 from J, leaving 14 bases between them. The CDR3 contains 15 residues. This CDR3 reads CASSLLRGGAEKLFF. Here the CDR3 DNA reads TGTGCCAGCAGTTTACTCAGGGGAGGCGCTGAAAAACTGTTTTTT.

This clone was counted a single time. This chain links TRBV28 with TRBJ2-7, with D unclear. V lost 5 bases to trimming and J lost 1 base, with 6 bases between them. Germline CDR1 reads MDHEN; CDR2 reads SYDVKM. The CDR3 covers 12 residues. DNA of the CDR3: TGTGCCAGCAGTCCGGAGTCCTACGAGCAGTACTTC. This sequence encodes CASSPESYEQYF.

This clone showed up just a few times. J is TRBJ2-1 and V is TRBV7-2; 8 nucleotides line up with TRBD2. Trimming took 2 bases from V and 4 from J; bases not matched to a gene: 4. Germline CDR1 SGHTA, CDR2 FQGNSA. This CDR3 is 15 amino acids long. CDR3 in DNA: TGTGCCAGCAGCTTATTAGCGGGAAATTACAATGAGCAGTTCTTC. Its translation: CASSLLAGNYNEQFF.

The rearrangement joins TRBV7-6 to TRBJ2-3; D may be TRBD2 (6 bases). CDR3 size: 13 residues. The germline V gene encodes CDR1 SGHVS and CDR2 FNYEAQ. Trimming shortened V by 2 bases and J by 6 bases, and 9 bases separated the two germline ends. The DNA of the CDR3 is TGTGCCAGCAGCTTACTTAGCGGCGATACGCAGTATTTT. This gives the protein CASSLLSGDTQYF.

This clone is labeled medium-sized. V is TRBV6-5 and J is TRBJ1-1; TRBD1 is a possible D gene (5 bases). The V end lost 6 bases, the J end lost 3 bases, and 14 bases lay between the germline ends. Germline V gives CDR1 MNHEY, CDR2 SVGAGI. The CDR3 length is 14 residues. The CDR3 here is CASRIQGAYTEAFF. Here the CDR3 DNA reads TGTGCCAGCAGAATTCAAGGGGCATACACTGAAGCTTTCTTT.

J is TRBJ2-3 and V is TRBV25-1; D gene uncertain. Per germline, CDR1 MGHDK and CDR2 SYGVNS. V was shortened by 0 bases and J by 5 bases, with 6 bases between the two germline ends. The CDR3 runs to 13 residues. The CDR3 region is CASSEYWGDTQYF. The CDR3 DNA is TGTGCCAGCAGTGAATATTGGGGAGATACGCAGTATTTT.

The chain joins TRBV10-2 to TRBJ2-1, with TRBD2 matching over 11 bases. Germline V gene lookup returns CDR1 WSHSY and CDR2 SAAADI. The V gene end was trimmed by 6 bases and the J gene end by 8 bases; junction bases not matched to a gene: 9. The CDR3 covers 15 residues. CDR3 bases: TGCGCCAGCAGGGAACTAGCGGGAGTAAGTGATGAGCAGTTCTTC. This translates into CASRELAGVSDEQFF.

The chain links TRBV2 to TRBJ1-6; D unresolved. CDR1 and CDR2 (germline): SNHLY, FYNNEI. The CDR3 extends over 15 amino acids. V was pared by 4 bases and J by 0 bases, with 7 bases between. This CDR3 is CASSAQSSYNSPLHF. In nucleotides, the CDR3 is TGTGCCAGCAGTGCACAGAGCTCCTATAATTCACCCCTCCACTTT.

The genes are TRBV7-6 and TRBJ2-2; tentative D call: TRBD2 (7 bases). The CDR3 has 16 residues. V was trimmed by 1 base and J by 6 bases, leaving 15 bases between them. The germline gives CDR1 SGHVS, CDR2 FNYEAQ. In DNA form, the CDR3 reads TGTGCCAGCAGCTTAGAACTTCAGGGGAGGGCCGGGGAGCTGTTTTTT. It specifies CASSLELQGRAGELFF. The whole variable domain, filled in from reference TRBV7-6 and TRBJ2-2, reads GAGVSQSPRYKVTKRGQDVALRCDPISGHVSLYWYRQALGQGPEFLTYFNYEAQQDKSGLPNDRFSAERPEGSISTLTIQRTEQRDSAMYRCASSLELQGRAGELFFGEGSRLTVL.

The V and J genes are TRBV19 and TRBJ2-5, with D maybe TRBD2 (5 bases). CDR3 length: 17 amino acids. V lost 8 bases to trimming and J lost 4 bases, with 26 bases between them. From germline, CDR1 is LNHDA and CDR2 SQIVND (reference sequence). CDR3 DNA: TGTGCCAGTGCCTCGGGGTACTCCTGGGTTACGGGAGAGACCCAGTACTTC. Translating gives CASASGYSWVTGETQYF.

V and J are TRBV7-9 and TRBJ1-2, with D unresolved. This CDR3 comprises 15 residues. V lost 1 base and J 1 base, leaving 10 bases between the germline ends. The germline V gene encodes CDR1 SEHNR and CDR2 FQNEAQ (reference sequence). CDR3 bases: TGTGCCAGCAGCTTAGAAATAGGGTTTAACTATGGCTACACCTTC. Translating it yields CASSLEIGFNYGYTF.

This rearrangement joins TRBV7-3 to TRBJ2-3; TRBD2 matches 10 bases. V dropped 4 bases and J dropped 3; count of bases not matched to a gene: 7. The CDR3 length is 16 residues. Germline values: CDR1 SGHTA, CDR2 FQGTGA. CDR3 loop: CASSYTSGEGTDTQYF. In DNA form, the CDR3 reads TGTGCCAGCAGCTACACTAGCGGGGAGGGGACAGATACGCAGTATTTT.

This sequence joins TRBV19 and TRBJ2-7; the D call may be TRBD1 or TRBD2 (5 bases each). With 0 bases removed from V and 0 bases from J, the gap between germline ends came to 9 bases. CDR1 and CDR2 from the germline V gene are LNHDA and SQIVND (reference sequence). The CDR3 runs 15 residues. The CDR3 DNA follows: TGTGCCAGTAGTATAGACGAGGGGAGCTCCTACGAGCAGTACTTC. The encoded protein is CASSIDEGSSYEQYF.

The chain has TRBV30 and TRBJ2-3, with 10 bases fitting TRBD2. The V segment lost 4 bases and the J segment 4 bases; nucleotides outside the gene matches: 8. From germline, CDR1 is GTSNPN and CDR2 SVGIG (reference sequence). The CDR3 runs 15 residues. CDR3 region: CAWTAMSGRADTQYF. The CDR3 DNA sequence: TGTGCCTGGACCGCTATGAGCGGGAGGGCAGATACGCAGTATTTT.